This T cell receptor beta chain was captured by sequencing in a study of Ad26.COV2.S vaccination and SARS-CoV-2 variants. Study in general: Ad26.COV2.S shots went into the muscle once or twice, 56 days apart.

Sequencing used immunoSEQ multiplex PCR; TCRdb keeps in-frame clones, though not all of them. The repertoire holds 330,000 or so clones, with about 90% as singletons. The sample's treatment: 15 to 20 received Ad26.COV2.S at low or high dose, single or two shots; 5 received placebo; per-sample allocation not given. It was on day 63 after the first vaccine or placebo injection that samples were taken. Recruitment in Boston yielded a donor of adult age, 18-55 years. General study points: Researchers cautioned that TCR breadth and depth analyses may have underestimated total T cell responses. Vaccine and placebo groups showed comparable non-spike TCR breadth.

The CDR3 totals 16 residues. The J segment lost 4 bases and the V segment lost 6 bases, leaving 11 bases of the junction unmatched. Germline V gene data show CDR1 as MGHRA and CDR2 as YSYEKL. As to this clone: Its cognate antigen is unknown.

The genes are TRBV4-1 and TRBJ2-2; 7 nucleotides match TRBD1. This sequence was found in a person aged 18-65 years who received the Ad26.COV2.S COVID-19 vaccine or a placebo. The material sequenced was peripheral blood, taken in a trial of Ad26.COV2.S vaccine versus placebo. CDR3 nucleotides: TGCGCCAGCAGTCAAACAGGGGAAGTCGTCACCGGGGAGCTGTTTTTT. This codes for CASSQTGEVVTGELFF.